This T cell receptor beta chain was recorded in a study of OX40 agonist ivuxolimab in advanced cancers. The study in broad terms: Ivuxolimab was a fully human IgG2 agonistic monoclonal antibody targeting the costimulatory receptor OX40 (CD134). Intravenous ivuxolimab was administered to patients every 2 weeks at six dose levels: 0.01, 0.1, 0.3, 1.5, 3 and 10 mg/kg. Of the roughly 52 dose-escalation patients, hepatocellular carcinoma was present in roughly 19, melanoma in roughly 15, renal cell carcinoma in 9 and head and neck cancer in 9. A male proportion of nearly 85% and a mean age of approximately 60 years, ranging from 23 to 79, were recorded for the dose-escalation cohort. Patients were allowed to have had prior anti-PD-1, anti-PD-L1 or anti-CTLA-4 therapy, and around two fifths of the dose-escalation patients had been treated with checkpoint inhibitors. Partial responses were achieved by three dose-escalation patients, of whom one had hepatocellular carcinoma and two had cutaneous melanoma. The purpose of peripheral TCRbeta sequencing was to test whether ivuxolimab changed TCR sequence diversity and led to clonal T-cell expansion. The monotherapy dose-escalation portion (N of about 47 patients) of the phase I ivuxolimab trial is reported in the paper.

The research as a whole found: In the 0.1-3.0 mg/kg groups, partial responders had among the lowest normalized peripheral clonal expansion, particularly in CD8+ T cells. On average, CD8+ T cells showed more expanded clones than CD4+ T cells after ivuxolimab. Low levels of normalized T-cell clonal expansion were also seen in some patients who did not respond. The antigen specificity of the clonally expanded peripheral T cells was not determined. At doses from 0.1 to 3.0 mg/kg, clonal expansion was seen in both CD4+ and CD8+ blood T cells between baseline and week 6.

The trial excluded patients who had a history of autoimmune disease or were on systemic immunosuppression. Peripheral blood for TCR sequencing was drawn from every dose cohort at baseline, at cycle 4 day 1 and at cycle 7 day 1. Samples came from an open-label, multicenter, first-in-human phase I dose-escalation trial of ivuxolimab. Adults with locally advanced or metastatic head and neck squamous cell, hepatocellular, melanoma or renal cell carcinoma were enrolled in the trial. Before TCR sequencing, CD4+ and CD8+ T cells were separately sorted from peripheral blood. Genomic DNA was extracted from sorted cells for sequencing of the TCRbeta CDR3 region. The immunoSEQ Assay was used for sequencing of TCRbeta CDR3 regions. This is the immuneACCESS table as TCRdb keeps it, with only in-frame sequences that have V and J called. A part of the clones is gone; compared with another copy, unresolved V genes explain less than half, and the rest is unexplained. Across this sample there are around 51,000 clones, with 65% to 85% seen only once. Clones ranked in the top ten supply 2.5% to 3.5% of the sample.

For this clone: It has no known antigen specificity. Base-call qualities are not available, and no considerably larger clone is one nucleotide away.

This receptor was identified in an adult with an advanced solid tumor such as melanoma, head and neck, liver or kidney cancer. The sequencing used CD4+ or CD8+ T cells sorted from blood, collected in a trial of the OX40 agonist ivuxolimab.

In nucleotide form, the sequence is TGTGCCAGCAGTTACGGGGAGACCCAGTACTTC. This translates into CASSYGETQYF. The rearrangement combines TRBV6-6 with TRBJ2-5; confidence is insufficient to name the D gene. The junction shows trimming of 2 bases on V and 5 bases on J, plus 3 bases between the germline ends. CDR1 MNHNY and CDR2 SVGAGI were looked up in the germline V gene (reference sequence). From the cysteine up to the phenylalanine, the CDR3 has a length of 11 residues. The retained sequence is limited to the CDR3, 33 bases, with the frame set at the first base.